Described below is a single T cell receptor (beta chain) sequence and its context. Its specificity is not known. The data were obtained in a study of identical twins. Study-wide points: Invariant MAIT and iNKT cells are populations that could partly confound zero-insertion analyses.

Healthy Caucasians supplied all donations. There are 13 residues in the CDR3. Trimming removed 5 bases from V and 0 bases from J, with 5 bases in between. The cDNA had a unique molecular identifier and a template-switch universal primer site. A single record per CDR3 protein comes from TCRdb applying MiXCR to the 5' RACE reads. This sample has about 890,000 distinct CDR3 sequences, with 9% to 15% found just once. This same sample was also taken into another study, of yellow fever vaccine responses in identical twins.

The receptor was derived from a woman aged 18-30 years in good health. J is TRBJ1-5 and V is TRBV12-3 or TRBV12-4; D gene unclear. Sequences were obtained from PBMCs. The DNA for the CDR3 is TGTGCCAGCAGTCATCCTAGCAATCAGCCCCAGCATTTT. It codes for CASSHPSNQPQHF.